Given below is one TCR beta chain in context. The data are from a study of blood T cell repertoires in COVID-19. Study-wide context: In each case, the material was cDNA or gDNA derived from T cells, B-cell-depleted T cells, or PBMCs.

As handled by the study authors: Reference gene primer amplification gave estimated nucleated cell counts. Libraries were prepared by immunoSEQ multiplex PCR; TCRdb keeps only in-frame clonotypes and omits some of them. The V and J calls and clone size are taken from that table; D and trimming were inferred from the DNA. The sample yields 200,000 to 250,000 clones, around 80% seen once. V lost 3 bases and J lost 11, with 20 bases in between. The CDR3 is 15 amino acids. Germline V lookup: CDR1 KGHDR, CDR2 SFDVKD. The V and J genes are TRBV24-1 and TRBJ2-3; D is uncertain. This clonotype was sampled from a woman aged 70 to 79 with acute or convalescent COVID-19. Sequencing input: peripheral blood. CDR3: CATSDPPRLSPRQYF. As DNA, the CDR3 is TGTGCCACCAGTGATCCCCCTCGGTTGAGCCCGCGGCAGTATTTT.